The entry below describes one TCR beta chain. Source study methods: It was from reference gene primer amplification that nucleated cell counts were estimated. Generated by immunoSEQ multiplex PCR, the TCRdb table keeps only in-frame clones and is missing some. Clone size and V and J calls were adopted from that table, with D and trimming inferred from the DNA. Among 200,000 or so clones listed, about four fifths were seen once. This sample stems from a study of blood T cell repertoires in COVID-19. Study as a whole: The study drew acute and convalescent COVID-19 samples from the United States, Italy and Spain. T cells, B-cell-depleted T cells, or PBMCs supplied cDNA or gDNA.

Material for sequencing was peripheral blood. This TCR came from a woman at least 80 years old with acute or convalescent COVID-19.

CDR3 bases: TGTGCCAGCAGCACCAGCGGGGGATCCTACAATGAGCAGTTCTTC. The encoded protein is CASSTSGGSYNEQFF. The chain joins TRBV6-2 or TRBV6-3 to TRBJ2-1; 8 bases map to TRBD2. CDR3 size: 15 residues. Losses at the gene ends were 6 bases for V and 1 base for J; bases not matched to a gene: 5. Germline CDR1 MNHEY, CDR2 SVGEGT.